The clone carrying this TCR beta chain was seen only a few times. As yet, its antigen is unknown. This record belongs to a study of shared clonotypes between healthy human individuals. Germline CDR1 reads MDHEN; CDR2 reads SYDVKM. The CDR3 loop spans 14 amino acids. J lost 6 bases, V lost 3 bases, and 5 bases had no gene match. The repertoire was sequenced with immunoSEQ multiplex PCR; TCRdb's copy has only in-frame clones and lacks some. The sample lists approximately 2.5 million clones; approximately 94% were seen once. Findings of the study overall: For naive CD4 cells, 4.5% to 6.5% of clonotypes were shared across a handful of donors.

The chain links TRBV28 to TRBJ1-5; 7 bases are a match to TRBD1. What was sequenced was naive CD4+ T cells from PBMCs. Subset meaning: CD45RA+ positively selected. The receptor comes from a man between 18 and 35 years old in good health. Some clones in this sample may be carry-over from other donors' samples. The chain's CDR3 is CASSLDRMSQPQHF. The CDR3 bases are TGTGCCAGCAGTTTGGACAGGATGTCTCAGCCCCAGCATTTT.